These 32 T cell receptor beta chains share one sample of origin, sequenced in a study of Tregs in tolerant kidney transplant recipients. Using immunoSEQ multiplex PCR, the repertoire was profiled, and TCRdb retains in-frame clones only, with some absent. The sample has more than 95,000 clones, roughly 92% seen once. Sequenced material: CD4+ T cells from blood. These receptors originate from a human donor in good health.

The rearrangement uses TRBV6-5 and TRBJ1-4; D may be TRBD1 (6 bases). V dropped 4 bases and J dropped 6 bases, with 18 bases sitting between them. The germline V gene has CDR1 MNHEY and CDR2 SVGAGI. The CDR3 is 16 residues long. The CDR3 coding sequence is TGTGCCAGCAGTTCGACACCTCCGGGACATTATGAAAAACTGTTTTTT. It codes for CASSSTPPGHYEKLFF.

This sequence joins TRBV6-1 and TRBJ2-4; the D gene is possibly TRBD1 (6 bases). V gave up 2 bases and J gave up 7 bases, with 12 bases separating them. The CDR3 contains 14 residues. Germline CDR1 reads MNHNS; CDR2 reads SASEGT. The CDR3 sequence is CASSEQGRWNIQYF. CDR3 sequence (DNA): TGTGCCAGCAGTGAACAGGGGCGTTGGAACATTCAGTACTTC.

This rearrangement joins TRBV5-1 to TRBJ2-1; D unresolved. CDR1 and CDR2 from the germline V gene are SGHRS and YFSETQ. This CDR3 has 14 residues. The germline V and J ends were trimmed by 1 base and 4 bases, with 9 bases remaining between them. The CDR3 nucleotides are TGCGCCAGCAGCTTGACGGATACATACAATGAGCAGTTCTTC. This sequence encodes CASSLTDTYNEQFF.

The gene calls are TRBV5-1 and TRBJ1-6; tentatively, D is TRBD1 (6 bases). V lost 4 bases and J 7 bases, leaving 12 bases between the germline ends. CDR1 SGHRS and CDR2 YFSETQ come from the germline V gene. This CDR3 contains 14 residues. The CDR3 loop is CASSKDSGNSPLHF. The CDR3 region has the DNA TGCGCCAGCAGCAAGGACAGCGGCAATTCACCCCTCCACTTT.

The chain employs TRBV25-1 and TRBJ2-7; TRBD1 agrees at 8 bases. Germline loops: CDR1 MGHDK, CDR2 SYGVNS. CDR3 size: 15 residues. Trimming took 3 bases from V and 3 from J; bases not matched to a gene: 7. In DNA form, the CDR3 reads TGTGCCAGCAGTGACCGGACAGGGTACCGCTACGAGCAGTACTTC. It codes for CASSDRTGYRYEQYF.

The chain has TRBV27 and TRBJ2-7; 8 positions agree with TRBD1. Germline-derived CDR1 and CDR2 are MNHEY and SMNVEV (reference sequence). Unmatched junction bases numbered 13, after V lost 4 bases and J lost 2 bases. CDR3 length equals 17 residues. CDR3 in amino acids: CASSSSPTGGPTYEQYF. CDR3 nucleotide sequence: TGTGCCAGCAGTTCCTCCCCAACAGGGGGACCCACCTACGAGCAGTACTTC.

The genes are TRBV6-5 and TRBJ2-4; the D gene is possibly TRBD2 (5 bases). The CDR3 covers 16 residues. Trimming took off 4 bases at V and 0 bases at J, with 13 bases between the two ends. Germline assignment: CDR1 MNHEY and CDR2 SVGAGI. The CDR3 is CASSSRGRRAKNIQYF. Written as DNA, the CDR3 is TGTGCCAGCAGTTCTCGGGGTCGACGAGCCAAAAACATTCAGTACTTC.

V is TRBV1 and J is TRBJ2-5. TRBV1 is tagged as a pseudogene. This CDR3 is built from 13 residues. The CDR3, as DNA: TGCACCAGCAGCCCTGGGAACCAAGAGACCCAGTACTTC. This gives the protein CTSSPGNQETQYF.

The rearrangement links TRBV6-5 to TRBJ2-2, with 12 bases fitting TRBD2. This CDR3 region has 15 residues. Germline V gene lookup returns CDR1 MNHEY and CDR2 SVGAGI. The ends lost 7 bases at V and 7 bases at J; junction bases unmatched: 7. The CDR3 DNA is TGTGCCAGCACTCCGACTAGCGGGGGAAACGGGGAGCTGTTTTTT. This translates into CASTPTSGGNGELFF.

The rearrangement joins TRBV5-3 to TRBJ2-7; the match to TRBD2 covers 7 bases. TRBV5-3 is an open reading frame, and its role is uncertain. The CDR3 is 15 amino acids. Trimming removed 1 base from V and 4 bases from J; junction bases left unmatched: 8. In DNA form, the CDR3 reads TGTGCCAGAAGCTTGCTCAGCGGGAACGGGTACGAGCAGTACTTC. Protein: CARSLLSGNGYEQYF.

This clone was counted once. CDR3 amino acids: CASSSGGSTEAFF. The CDR3 bases are TGTGCCAGCAGCTCAGGGGGATCCACTGAAGCTTTCTTT. V gene TRBV7-6 combines with J gene TRBJ1-1; TRBD1 matches 7 bases. Germline loops: CDR1 SGHVS, CDR2 FNYEAQ. The CDR3 is 13 amino acids. The V segment lost 4 bases and the J segment 4 bases; nucleotides outside the gene matches: 3.

The chain employs TRBV4-1 and TRBJ1-1, with D unresolved. Germline V gene data show CDR1 as MGHRA and CDR2 as YSYEKL. V was clipped by 4 bases and J by 7 bases, with 16 bases between them. This CDR3 has 14 residues. The CDR3: CASSRIDVDREAFF. DNA of the CDR3: TGCGCCAGCAGCCGGATCGACGTCGATCGTGAAGCTTTCTTT.

V gene TRBV18 combines with J gene TRBJ2-1; 9 nucleotides agree with TRBD2. Trimming at V came to 4 bases and at J to 8 bases, leaving 18 bases not matched to a gene. The CDR3 length is 18 residues. Per germline, CDR1 KGHSH and CDR2 LQKENI. CDR3 sequence (DNA): TGTGCCAGCTCACTTACACCGGGACTAGCTCCCCGCCCCTATGAGCAGTTCTTC. Its translation: CASSLTPGLAPRPYEQFF.

The V call is TRBV5-6, the J call TRBJ2-5; 10 bases are a match to TRBD2. V lost 0 bases, J lost 5 bases, and 10 bases stayed unmatched. Germline V gene sequence: CDR1 SGHDT, CDR2 YYEEEE. The CDR3 spans 17 residues. The CDR3 reads CASSLGNLAGVGETQYF. In nucleotides, the CDR3 is TGTGCCAGCAGCTTGGGAAACCTAGCGGGAGTTGGGGAGACCCAGTACTTC. The full variable domain, with the rest looked up from reference TRBV5-6 and TRBJ2-5, is DAGVTQSPTHLIKTRGQQVTLRCSPKSGHDTVSWYQQALGQGPQFIFQYYEEEERQRGNFPDRFSGHQFPNYSSELNVNALLLGDSALYLCASSLGNLAGVGETQYFGPGTRLLVL.

The chain carries TRBV7-3 and TRBJ2-3, with 11 bases lining up with TRBD2. This CDR3 has 17 amino acids. Germline CDR1 is SGHTA and CDR2 is FQGTGA. After removal of 4 bases from V and 5 bases from J, the junction contained 11 bases not matched to a gene. The DNA for the CDR3 is TGTGCCAGCAGCTCCGGGCACCTAGCGGGGGGACTAGATACGCAGTATTTT. Protein sequence: CASSSGHLAGGLDTQYF.

The sample holds one count of this clone. V usage is TRBV5-5 and J usage is TRBJ2-7; 13 bases match TRBD2. The CDR3 is 15 amino acids. V lost 4 bases and J lost 2; bases outside the gene matches: 3. Germline V lookup: CDR1 SGHKS, CDR2 YYEKEE (reference sequence). The CDR3 DNA reads TGTGCCAGCAGCGGCGGGACTAGCGGGACCTACGAGCAGTACTTC. It encodes CASSGGTSGTYEQYF.

The chain uses TRBV7-9 and TRBJ1-1; 9 bases are a match to TRBD1. V shed 4 bases and J 1 base; nucleotides not matched to a gene: 1. CDR3 length: 14 residues. Germline CDR1 SEHNR, CDR2 FQNEAQ (reference sequence). CDR3 DNA: TGTGCCAGCAGCTCACAGGGGGCGAACACTGAAGCTTTCTTT. Amino acids: CASSSQGANTEAFF.

This CDR3 reads CASSLRDFGGTQYF. The CDR3 DNA is TGTGCCAGCAGCTTGCGGGACTTCGGGGGAACGCAGTATTTT. The chain couples TRBV5-6 to TRBJ2-3; TRBD2 is a possible D gene (6 bases). This CDR3 has 14 amino acids. V lost 1 base and J 9 bases, leaving 15 bases between the germline ends. Germline loops: CDR1 SGHDT, CDR2 YYEEEE.

Regarding this clone: The same CDR3 can be traced to other DNA sequences in this sample. V and J are TRBV18 and TRBJ1-1; no clear D gene. Germline assignment: CDR1 KGHSH and CDR2 LQKENI. Trimming removed 0 bases at V and 5 bases at J, with 7 bases between. The CDR3 is 13 amino acids. The CDR3 nucleotides are TGTGCCAGCTCACCACCGGGGAATACTGAAGCTTTCTTT. Its protein product is CASSPPGNTEAFF.

This chain links TRBV9 with TRBJ2-3; D gene ambiguous. This CDR3 comprises 14 residues. Trimming took off 1 base at V and 0 bases at J, with 6 bases between the two ends. Looked up from germline, CDR1 is SGDLS and CDR2 is YYNGEE. The CDR3 here is CASSVLQSTDTQYF. CDR3 nucleotide sequence: TGTGCCAGCAGCGTATTGCAAAGCACAGATACGCAGTATTTT.

This clone has only a few counts. This chain links TRBV10-1 with TRBJ2-7; no definite D call. Trimming removed 10 bases from V and 3 bases from J, with 16 bases in between. Germline V CDR1 and CDR2: WNHNN, SYGVQD (reference sequence). CDR3 length equals 13 residues. The CDR3 protein is CATLPPDHYEQYF. CDR3 nucleotide sequence: TGCGCCACCTTACCCCCCGACCACTACGAGCAGTACTTC.

The chain joins TRBV18 to TRBJ2-3, with TRBD1 matching 10 bases. Germline V gene sequence: CDR1 KGHSH, CDR2 LQKENI. The CDR3 sequence is 17 residues long. Unmatched junction bases numbered 10, after V lost 3 bases and J lost 4 bases. The chain's CDR3 is CASSPPGTGVMSDTQYF. The CDR3 DNA sequence: TGTGCCAGCTCACCTCCCGGGACAGGGGTGATGTCAGATACGCAGTATTTT.

This chain joins TRBV5-5 and TRBJ2-1; the match to TRBD2 covers 11 bases. Trimming took 4 bases from V and 2 from J; bases not matched to a gene: 5. Germline lookup yields CDR1 SGHKS and CDR2 YYEKEE (reference sequence). The CDR3 totals 16 residues. The DNA for the CDR3 is TGTGCCAGCAGCGGGAGACTAGCGGGAACCTACAATGAGCAGTTCTTC. It translates to CASSGRLAGTYNEQFF.

DNA for the CDR3: TGCGCCAGCAGCTTTGGTCATGGCGGGAGCTCCTACGAGCAGTACTTC. Translating gives CASSFGHGGSSYEQYF. The chain couples TRBV5-1 to TRBJ2-7, with TRBD2 identical over 7 bases. From germline, CDR1 is SGHRS and CDR2 YFSETQ. This CDR3 is built from 16 residues. V trimming: 2 bases; J trimming: 0 bases; junction bases outside the gene matches: 8.

The chain employs TRBV2 and TRBJ1-5; 8 bases agree with TRBD1. CDR1 and CDR2 (germline): SNHLY, FYNNEI. J gave up 2 bases and V 6 bases, and 6 bases lay outside the gene matches. This CDR3 has 15 residues. CDR3 bases: TGTGCCAGCAGCCCACAGGGGGTCGGCAATCAGCCCCAGCATTTT. Translating it yields CASSPQGVGNQPQHF.

The rearrangement links TRBV5-1 to TRBJ1-3; 9 bases are a match to TRBD1. The germline CDR1 and CDR2 sequences are SGHRS and YFSETQ. This CDR3 has 16 residues. V trimming: 3 bases; J trimming: 12 bases; junction bases outside the gene matches: 16. The CDR3, as DNA: TGCGCCAGCAGCTCAGACCCTGGGACAGGGTCTTATGTCATATATTTT. This codes for CASSSDPGTGSYVIYF.

The chain joins TRBV5-4 to TRBJ1-4; D unclear. Trimming pared 4 bases from V and 8 bases from J, leaving 18 bases between. The CDR3 runs to 15 residues. Germline V lookup: CDR1 SGHNT, CDR2 YYREEE (reference sequence). The chain's CDR3 is CASSPGGLSGEKLFF. CDR3 bases: TGTGCCAGCAGCCCGGGCGGGCTATCAGGAGAAAAACTGTTTTTT.

The rearrangement uses TRBV19 and TRBJ1-1; D possibly corresponds to TRBD1 (5 bases). With 2 bases removed from V and 3 bases from J, the gap between germline ends came to 10 bases. The V gene's germline CDR1 is LNHDA and CDR2 SQIVND (reference sequence). The CDR3 is made up of 14 amino acids. The DNA for the CDR3 is TGTGCCAGTAGTATAAGCAGGGCGGACACTGAAGCTTTCTTT. Encoded protein: CASSISRADTEAFF.

The chain carries TRBV5-4 and TRBJ1-1; no firm D call. V was cut by 4 bases and J by 1 base, with 14 bases left in between. CDR1 and CDR2 (germline): SGHNT, YYREEE (reference sequence). The CDR3 is made up of 15 amino acids. The CDR3 reads CASSRGSGGNTEAFF. CDR3 in DNA: TGTGCCAGCAGCCGTGGATCCGGTGGGAACACTGAAGCTTTCTTT.

This chain connects TRBV15 to TRBJ2-5, with D possibly being TRBD1 or TRBD2 (5 bases each). The CDR3 extends over 17 amino acids. Germline V gene lookup returns CDR1 LNHNV and CDR2 YYDKDF (reference sequence). Trimming stripped 1 base from V and 2 bases from J, with 17 bases between. Here the CDR3 reads CATSRGTRDLEQETQYF. The CDR3 DNA reads as TGTGCCACCAGCAGAGGTACTCGGGACCTAGAACAAGAGACCCAGTACTTC.

V is TRBV7-6 and J is TRBJ2-4; 7 positions match TRBD1. The CDR3 extends over 16 amino acids. Germline lookup yields CDR1 SGHVS and CDR2 FNYEAQ. Germline trimming cut 3 bases from V and 0 bases from J; bases unmatched to any gene: 5. The CDR3 region has the DNA TGTGCCAGCAGCTTTGACAGGGTCATAGCCAAAAACATTCAGTACTTC. This codes for CASSFDRVIAKNIQYF.

The V gene is TRBV6-5, the J gene TRBJ1-4; tentatively, D is TRBD1 (5 bases). The CDR3 is 14 amino acids. V lost 8 bases and J lost 7, with 17 bases in between. Germline assignment: CDR1 MNHEY and CDR2 SVGAGI. The DNA of the CDR3 is TGTGCCAGCGGGGGGTACAAGGCAGTTGAAAAACTGTTTTTT. This encodes CASGGYKAVEKLFF.